The sequence of this T cell receptor (beta chain) was determined in a study of OX40 agonist ivuxolimab in advanced cancers. Study context: Dose-escalation patients were diagnosed with hepatocellular carcinoma, melanoma, renal cell cancer or head and neck cancer. From 23 to 79 years was the age range, with a mean of roughly 64 years, and approximately 80% were male. Study findings and constraints: At 0.1 to 3.0 mg/kg and by week 6, clonal expansion occurred in CD4+ and CD8+ blood T cells. Low normalized T-cell clonal expansion was additionally recorded for some nonresponders.

As to this clone: The antigen remains undetermined.

TCRdb's copy holds only in-frame clones and misses some; the assay was immunoSEQ multiplex PCR. The table lists under 40,000 clones, over 60% of them singletons. This CDR3 spans 13 amino acids. The V gene's germline CDR1 is GTSNPN and CDR2 SVGIG (reference sequence). V trimming: 5 bases; J trimming: 5 bases; junction bases outside the gene matches: 8. This specimen was CD4+ or CD8+ T cells sorted from blood, taken in a trial of the OX40 agonist ivuxolimab. The chain carries TRBV30 and TRBJ1-1; 7 nucleotides match TRBD1. The clonotype was recovered from an adult with an advanced solid tumor such as melanoma, head and neck, liver or kidney cancer. This CDR3 is CAWDRVRLTEAFF. The CDR3 DNA sequence: TGTGCCTGGGACAGGGTACGACTAACTGAAGCTTTCTTT.